The next 20 T cell receptor beta chains were all read from a single sample in a study of identical twins. TCRdb re-called the 5' RACE reads through MiXCR, storing one row per CDR3 protein. Found here are just under 550,000 distinct CDR3 sequences, approximately 16% of them singletons; the top ten hold 0.44%. In addition, the sample was reused for a study of yellow fever vaccine responses in identical twins.

Sequencing was performed on CD4+ T cells sorted from blood. The receptors were sampled from a woman between 18 and 29 years old in good health.

This clonotype occurred a few times. The V call is TRBV11-2, the J call TRBJ2-5, with 8 positions matching TRBD1. CDR3 size: 15 residues. Losses at the gene ends were 3 bases for V and 2 bases for J; bases not matched to a gene: 5. The germline gives CDR1 SGHAT, CDR2 FQNNGV. CDR3 DNA: TGTGCCAGCAGCTTTGGAGGACAGGGTCAAGAGACCCAGTACTTC. The encoded protein is CASSFGGQGQETQYF.

The table lists this clonotype with a few counts. The chain employs TRBV3-1 and TRBJ1-5; a weak D match, TRBD1 (6 bases). Germline V gene lookup returns CDR1 LGHDT and CDR2 YNNKEL (reference sequence). The CDR3 covers 14 residues. V was cut by 4 bases and J by 4 bases, with 11 bases left in between. The chain's CDR3 is CASSRGGQNQPQHF. CDR3 DNA sequence: TGTGCCAGCAGCCGAGGGGGGCAGAATCAGCCCCAGCATTTT. Looking up the rest from reference TRBV3-1 and TRBJ1-5 gives the full variable domain: DTAVSQTPKYLVTQMGNDKSIKCEQNLGHDTMYWYKQDSKKFLKIMFSYNNKELIINETVPNRFSPKSPDKAHLNLHINSLELGDSAVYFCASSRGGQNQPQHFGDGTRLSIL.

This clonotype came up many times. This sequence joins TRBV12-3 or TRBV12-4 and TRBJ2-7; 10 nucleotides agree with TRBD1. The trim removed 5 bases at V and 3 bases at J, leaving 1 base unmatched. The CDR3 extends over 13 amino acids. The DNA of the CDR3 is TGTGCCAGCAGTCGGACAGGGGGCTACGAGCAGTACTTC. Translation: CASSRTGGYEQYF.

A few counts support this clonotype. The rearrangement uses TRBV28 and TRBJ2-7, with D hard to call. Germline assignment: CDR1 MDHEN and CDR2 SYDVKM. The CDR3 is 12 residues long. V was cut by 6 bases and J by 0 bases, with 6 bases left in between. The CDR3 bases are TGTGCCAGCAGATCTAGCTCCTACGAGCAGTACTTC. Amino acid sequence: CASRSSSYEQYF.

The chain couples TRBV4-1 to TRBJ2-2; TRBD2 matches at 7 bases. Germline CDR1 and CDR2: MGHRA and YSYEKL. V trimming: 6 bases; J trimming: 0 bases; junction bases outside the gene matches: 7. This CDR3 region has 16 residues. CDR3 in DNA: TGCGCCAGCAGACCGCTCCTAGCGGCGAACACCGGGGAGCTGTTTTTT. Amino acids: CASRPLLAANTGELFF.

The chain recombines TRBV9 with TRBJ2-3; D is unclear. The CDR3 sequence is 15 residues long. The germline V gene encodes CDR1 SGDLS and CDR2 YYNGEE. V gave up 4 bases and J gave up 2 bases, with 14 bases separating them. The CDR3 nucleotides are TGTGCCAGCAGCTCCTCCTCAATCAACACAGATACGCAGTATTTT. Its protein is CASSSSSINTDTQYF.

The chain combines TRBV7-9 with TRBJ2-1; 7 bases fit TRBD2. V lost 5 bases and J lost 9; bases outside the gene matches: 13. The CDR3 length is 15 residues. The germline V gene encodes CDR1 SEHNR and CDR2 FQNEAQ (reference sequence). CDR3 region: CASSRPGLSFGEQFF. In DNA, the CDR3 is TGTGCCAGCAGCCGACCGGGACTATCGTTCGGTGAGCAGTTCTTC.

This clonotype turned up a few times. The chain couples TRBV20-1 to TRBJ2-5; 10 positions match TRBD2. J was trimmed by 5 bases and V by 1 base; bases with no gene match: 13. The germline CDR1 and CDR2 sequences are DFQATT and SNEGSKA (reference sequence). The CDR3 is 17 amino acids. DNA of the CDR3: TGCAGTGCTAGAGGGGAGTGGATTAGCGGGGGGCCGGAGACCCAGTACTTC. It encodes CSARGEWISGGPETQYF.

The rearrangement links TRBV28 to TRBJ2-1, with 13 nucleotides matching TRBD2. CDR1 is MDHEN and CDR2 is SYDVKM in the germline V gene. V lost 3 bases and J lost 6; bases outside the gene matches: 5. CDR3 size: 16 residues. The CDR3 sequence: CASSFQLAGGPNEQFF. For the CDR3, the DNA is TGTGCCAGCAGTTTTCAACTAGCGGGGGGGCCCAATGAGCAGTTCTTC.

This chain links TRBV10-2 with TRBJ2-1; D not certain. This CDR3 is built from 15 residues. Trimming took off 6 bases at V and 5 bases at J, with 17 bases between the two ends. Per germline, CDR1 WSHSY and CDR2 SAAADI. The CDR3 DNA sequence: TGCGCCAGCAGCGAAGGTCATCCGGGCCACAATGAGCAGTTCTTC. Translation: CASSEGHPGHNEQFF.

The gene calls are TRBV11-2 and TRBJ2-7, with TRBD2 identical over 15 bases. The V gene's germline CDR1 is SGHAT and CDR2 FQNNGV. The CDR3 covers 18 residues. After removal of 5 bases from V and 0 bases from J, the junction contained 8 bases not matched to a gene. The CDR3 coding sequence is TGTGCCAGCAGCCCCGGGACTAGCGGGGGGTTCCTCTCCTACGAGCAGTACGTC. It yields the protein CASSPGTSGGFLSYEQYV.

In its sample, this clonotype was seen many times. The rearrangement uses TRBV12-3 or TRBV12-4 and TRBJ1-1; D possibly corresponds to TRBD1 (5 bases). V dropped 1 base and J dropped 3 bases, with 6 bases sitting between them. This CDR3 comprises 13 residues. The CDR3 DNA reads TGTGCCAGCAGTTTAGGGGGACACACTGAAGCTTTCTTT. Translated: CASSLGGHTEAFF.

This clonotype turned up a few times. The chain joins TRBV12-3 or TRBV12-4 to TRBJ1-5; D gene ambiguous. This CDR3 is 15 amino acids long. V lost 2 bases, J lost 4 bases, and 12 bases lay in between. The CDR3 region has the DNA TGTGCCAGCAGTTTATCGGGGAGGGAGAATCAGCCCCAGCATTTT. This gives the protein CASSLSGRENQPQHF.

The chain is built from TRBV7-3 and TRBJ2-1, with D tentatively TRBD2 (6 bases). This CDR3 region has 12 residues. The ends were cut back, 9 bases at V and 8 bases at J, with 14 bases in the middle. Germline assignment: CDR1 SGHTA and CDR2 FQGTGA. CDR3 in amino acids: CASSPGTDEQFF. The CDR3, as DNA: TGTGCCAGTTCCCCAGGGACTGATGAGCAGTTCTTC.

J is TRBJ2-1 and V is TRBV7-8; D is ambiguous. V was trimmed by 3 bases and J by 6 bases, leaving 12 bases between them. The CDR3 is made up of 14 amino acids. Per germline, CDR1 SGHVS and CDR2 FQNEAQ. CDR3 coding DNA: TGTGCCAGCAGCTTCACCCGCGTACCCAATGAGCAGTTCTTC. It encodes CASSFTRVPNEQFF. Full variable domain (missing parts from reference TRBV7-8 and TRBJ2-1): GAGVSQSPRYKVAKRGQDVALRCDPISGHVSLFWYQQALGQGPEFLTYFQNEAQLDKSGLPSDRFFAERPEGSVSTLKIQRTQQEDSAVYLCASSFTRVPNEQFFGPGTRLTVL.

The chain links TRBV14 to TRBJ2-7; 9 nucleotides align to TRBD1. The germline gives CDR1 SGHDN, CDR2 FVKESK. V was clipped by 4 bases and J by 3 bases; unmatched bases: 13. CDR3 length equals 17 residues. As DNA, the CDR3 is TGTGCCAGCAGCCGACCCGCCGGGACAGGGTGTGGCTACGAGCAGTACGTC. This codes for CASSRPAGTGCGYEQYV.

This clonotype was counted a few times. The chain recombines TRBV12-3 or TRBV12-4 with TRBJ1-1, with 8 bases lining up with TRBD1. The ends lost 6 bases at V and 2 bases at J; junction bases unmatched: 8. The CDR3 covers 15 residues. The CDR3 DNA sequence: TGTGCCAGCAGCAAGACAGGGGCAGTCAACACTGAAGCTTTCTTT. This encodes CASSKTGAVNTEAFF.

This clonotype turned up a few times. The chain carries TRBV6-1 and TRBJ1-5; D is unclear. CDR3 length: 16 residues. The germline gives CDR1 MNHNS, CDR2 SASEGT. With 5 bases removed from V and 0 bases from J, the gap between germline ends came to 14 bases. Here the CDR3 DNA reads TGTGCCAGCAGTCCGTCCGGGAGCGGTAGCAATCAGCCCCAGCATTTT. It is translated as CASSPSGSGSNQPQHF.

The DNA of the CDR3 is TGCGCCAGCAGCTCGGGACGACAGGGCGATTACAATGAGCAGTTCTTC. It codes for CASSSGRQGDYNEQFF. The chain joins TRBV5-1 to TRBJ2-1, with 7 bases that match TRBD1. Trimming removed 3 bases from V and 4 bases from J; junction bases left unmatched: 10. The CDR3 runs 16 residues. The V gene's germline CDR1 is SGHRS and CDR2 YFSETQ.

This clonotype showed up just a few times. The CDR3 coding sequence is TGTGCCAGCAGCAAAATCCCCGACAAGGGTTCACCCCTCCACTTT. Translating gives CASSKIPDKGSPLHF. The chain carries TRBV13 and TRBJ1-6; D remains unclear. Germline V gives CDR1 PRHDT, CDR2 FYEKMQ (reference sequence). V was shortened by 5 bases and J by 9 bases, with 17 bases between the two germline ends. This CDR3 spans 15 amino acids. The entire variable domain, with the rest obtained from reference TRBV13 and TRBJ1-6, is as follows: AAGVIQSPRHLIKEKRETATLKCYPIPRHDTVYWYQQGPGQDPQFLISFYEKMQSDKGSIPDRFSAQQFSDYHSELNMSSLELGDSALYFCASSKIPDKGSPLHFGNGTRLTVT.